This TCR beta chain was identified in a study of cytotoxic CD8 clonotypes in ibrutinib-treated CLL. Study observations and caveats: The study found baseline clonality above age-matched healthy donors, tracking circulating CD8+ T-cell counts.

Concerning this clone itself: Antigen specificity is unknown.

This CDR3 contains 14 residues. Per germline, CDR1 SNHLY and CDR2 FYNNEI. Trimming at V came to 3 bases and at J to 3 bases, leaving 1 base not matched to a gene. Produced via immunoSEQ multiplex PCR; TCRdb's table is partial and in-frame only. The top ten hold roughly 23% of the sample, which has a few thousand clones, 83% seen once. The specimen was PBMCs, collected before ibrutinib treatment. The receptor was derived from a human donor with chronic lymphocytic leukemia. The genes are TRBV2 and TRBJ1-3; TRBD1 matches at 8 bases. The CDR3 nucleotides are TGTGCCAGCAGTGACGGACAGGGTGGAAACACCATATATTTT. Amino acids: CASSDGQGGNTIYF.